The rows below give T cell receptor beta chains drawn from one sample of a study of cytomegalovirus exposure and HLA in healthy donors. Only in-frame clones appear in the TCRdb table, and some are missing; sequencing was by immunoSEQ multiplex PCR. Among roughly 70,000 clones listed, around three quarters were seen once. Sequences were obtained from PBMCs. The receptor source for this set is a man between 45 and 60 years old in good health and CMV-seronegative. Each CDR3 is given with its conserved first and last residue. Fields, in order: CDR3 length, D gene, V gene, clone size, J gene, CDR3 DNA, CDR3 protein. D genes are given only for firm matches. Clone size is stated in some rows and not others, as once, few, many or a class when expanded.

16	TRBD2	TRBV7-9	-	TRBJ2-7	TGTGCCAGCAGCGTAATGCGGGAGGGCCGCTCCTACGAGCAGTACTTC	CASSVMREGRSYEQYF
14	-	TRBV19	-	TRBJ1-1	TGTGCCAGTAGTGTTGACGGGAGAGGGACTGAAGCTTTCTTT	CASSVDGRGTEAFF
14	-	TRBV7-8	once	TRBJ1-1	TGTGCCAGCAGCCCCCGTGAGGGGAACACTGAAGCTTTCTTT	CASSPREGNTEAFF
15	-	TRBV5-4	once	TRBJ1-1	TGTGCCAGCAGCTTGGGAGGGTGGATGAACACTGAAGCTTTCTTT	CASSLGGWMNTEAFF
15	-	TRBV2	-	TRBJ2-1	TGTGCCAGCAGGAGCACTAGAACTACAAACAATGAGCAGTTCTTC	CASRSTRTTNNEQFF
13	-	TRBV14	-	TRBJ1-2	TGTGCCAGCAGCCAAGTCCGGAACTATGGCTACACCTTC	CASSQVRNYGYTF
17	TRBD1	TRBV25-1	-	TRBJ1-6	TGTGCCAGCAGTGAATTCGGGACAGGGGGACTTCGTTCACCCCTCCACTTT	CASSEFGTGGLRSPLHF
15	TRBD1	TRBV27	-	TRBJ1-2	TGTGCCAGCACTCCCACAGGGGGAAGTTACTATGGCTACACCTTC	CASTPTGGSYYGYTF
14	TRBD1	TRBV5-1	-	TRBJ1-5	TGCGCCAGCAGCTTGACAGGGGGGCCCCAGCCCCAGCATTTT	CASSLTGGPQPQHF
14	TRBD1	TRBV7-9	once	TRBJ1-6	TGTGCCAGCAGCTCCGGGACAGATAATTCACCCCTCCACTTT	CASSSGTDNSPLHF
12	-	TRBV13	-	TRBJ1-5	TGTGCCAGCAGCTTAGCGGGTCAGCCCCAGCATTTT	CASSLAGQPQHF
13	-	TRBV10-2	-	TRBJ2-7	TGCGCCAGCAGTGACGTGGGAGCTGGCGAGCAGTACTTC	CASSDVGAGEQYF
15	-	TRBV27	-	TRBJ1-2	-	CASSSSTGASHGYTF
13	-	TRBV6-5	-	TRBJ1-1	TGTGCCAGCAGGGAAGGGGTAATCTCTGAAGCTTTCTTT	CASREGVISEAFF
15	-	TRBV15	-	TRBJ1-1	TGTGCCACCAGCAGAGATCTCACAGGGCCCCAAGAAGCTTTCTTT	CATSRDLTGPQEAFF
16	TRBD1	TRBV11-2	-	TRBJ1-5	TGTGCCAGCAGCTTAGGAACAGGGGAGAGGGGTCAGCCCCAGCATTTT	CASSLGTGERGQPQHF
13	-	TRBV10-3	-	TRBJ1-1	TGTGCCATCAGTGGTCAGGGGAACACTGAAGCTTTCTTT	CAISGQGNTEAFF
16	TRBD1	TRBV9	once	TRBJ2-2	TGTGCCAGCAGCGTAGCAGGGACAGGGGTTTTCGGGGAGCTGTTTTTT	CASSVAGTGVFGELFF
14	TRBD1	TRBV2	-	TRBJ1-2	TGTGCCAGCAGTTCGACAGGGACTCTGGGAAGCTACACCTTC	CASSSTGTLGSYTF
14	-	TRBV5-1	-	TRBJ1-4	TGCGCCAGCAGCTTAGGGCAGGGAGGTGAAAAACTGTTTTTT	CASSLGQGGEKLFF
13	-	TRBV2	-	TRBJ1-2	TGTGCCAGCAGTTACGACGGTGCGGAAGGCTACACCTTC	CASSYDGAEGYTF
13	-	TRBV5-1	-	TRBJ2-3	TGCGCCAGCAGCAAGACTAGTTCAGATACGCAGTATTTT	CASSKTSSDTQYF
15	-	TRBV27	-	TRBJ2-6	TGTGCCAGCAGTGGCTGGACAGTTGGGGCCAACGTCCTGACTTTC	CASSGWTVGANVLTF
13	TRBD2	TRBV7-7	-	TRBJ2-7	TGTGCTAGCAGCGTTAGCGGGAGTGGTGAGCAGTACTTC	CASSVSGSGEQYF
16	TRBD1	TRBV9	-	TRBJ2-7	TGTGCCAGCAGCGTAGTCGCCGGGACAGGGATCTACGAGCAGTACTTC	CASSVVAGTGIYEQYF
14	-	TRBV28	-	TRBJ2-1	TGTGCCAGCAGTGAGAACAGGGATTACAATGAGCAGTTCTTC	CASSENRDYNEQFF
13	TRBD1	TRBV30	few	TRBJ1-6	TGTGCCAGACGACAGGGAGAGAAATCACCCCTCCACTTT	CARRQGEKSPLHF
13	TRBD1	TRBV6-5	once	TRBJ1-2	TGTGCCACCCACAGGGGAGCCAACTATGGCTACACCTTC	CATHRGANYGYTF
13	-	TRBV7-6	once	TRBJ2-7	TGTGCCAGCAGCTGGGGACAAGCCTACGAGCAGTACTTC	CASSWGQAYEQYF
15	-	TRBV28	-	TRBJ2-5	TGTGCCAGCAGAGCACCGGGACAAGGGCAAGAGACCCAGTACTTC	CASRAPGQGQETQYF
14	-	TRBV4-1	-	TRBJ1-1	TGCGCCAGCAGCCAAGTTAATTTGAACACTGAAGCTTTCTTT	CASSQVNLNTEAFF
17	-	TRBV5-6	-	TRBJ1-3	TGTGCCAGCAGCTTGTTTCCGGGATACCCTTCCGGAAACACCATATATTTT	CASSLFPGYPSGNTIYF
14	-	TRBV13	few	TRBJ1-1	TGTGCCAGCAGCCCCCGACCGGAGCCGGCTGGAGCTTTCTTT	CASSPRPEPAGAFF
13	-	TRBV7-2	-	TRBJ1-4	TGTGCCAGCAACCGGGGGGGTGATGAAAAACTGTTTTTT	CASNRGGDEKLFF
14	TRBD1	TRBV19	-	TRBJ1-1	TGTGCCAGTAGGACCGGGACAGGGTTTGGTGAAGCTTTCTTT	CASRTGTGFGEAFF
12	-	TRBV6-5	once	TRBJ1-5	TGTGCCAGCCGCCAGGGGAATCAGCCCCAGCATTTT	CASRQGNQPQHF
16	TRBD2	TRBV10-3	-	TRBJ2-5	TGTGCCATCAGTGAGGGACTAGCGGGGGGCCAAGAGACCCAGTACTTC	CAISEGLAGGQETQYF
15	-	TRBV11-2	-	TRBJ2-7	TGTGCCAGCAGCTTATTGGGGGGACAGCTGTACGAGCAGTACTTC	CASSLLGGQLYEQYF
16	TRBD1	TRBV28	-	TRBJ2-2	TGTGCCAGCAGTTTGGGCGGGACAGGGGGCTTCCGGGAGCTGTTTTTT	CASSLGGTGGFRELFF
13	-	TRBV2	few	TRBJ2-7	TGTGCCAGCAGTGGCGGGACTTTGGGGGAGCAGTACTTC	CASSGGTLGEQYF
12	-	TRBV18	-	TRBJ1-1	TGTGCCAGCGTAAAACAGAACACTGAAGCTTTCTTT	CASVKQNTEAFF
16	-	TRBV6-5	-	TRBJ1-2	TGTGCCAGCAGTTACGGGAAATTCGGGAGCCACTATGGCTACACCTTC	CASSYGKFGSHYGYTF
15	TRBD1	TRBV25-1	-	TRBJ1-3	TGTGCCAGCCAGAAGACAGGGGCGTCTGGAAACACCATATATTTT	CASQKTGASGNTIYF
14	-	TRBV6-1	few	TRBJ2-3	TGTGCCAGCAGTGAATATGGCTCCACAGATACGCAGTATTTT	CASSEYGSTDTQYF
13	TRBD2	TRBV28	-	TRBJ2-1	TGTGCCAGCCGGGAGGGCCGGAGGAATGAGCAGTTCTTC	CASREGRRNEQFF
13	-	TRBV6-5	-	TRBJ2-7	TGTGCCAACAGTTACACTGTGGGGGCAAAGCAGTACTTC	CANSYTVGAKQYF
9	-	TRBV28	once	TRBJ2-3	TGTAGCGCCGGAGATACGCAGTATTTT	CSAGDTQYF
12	TRBD1	TRBV27	-	TRBJ2-7	TGTGCCAGCAGGTCAGGGACAGGGGAGCAGTACTTC	CASRSGTGEQYF